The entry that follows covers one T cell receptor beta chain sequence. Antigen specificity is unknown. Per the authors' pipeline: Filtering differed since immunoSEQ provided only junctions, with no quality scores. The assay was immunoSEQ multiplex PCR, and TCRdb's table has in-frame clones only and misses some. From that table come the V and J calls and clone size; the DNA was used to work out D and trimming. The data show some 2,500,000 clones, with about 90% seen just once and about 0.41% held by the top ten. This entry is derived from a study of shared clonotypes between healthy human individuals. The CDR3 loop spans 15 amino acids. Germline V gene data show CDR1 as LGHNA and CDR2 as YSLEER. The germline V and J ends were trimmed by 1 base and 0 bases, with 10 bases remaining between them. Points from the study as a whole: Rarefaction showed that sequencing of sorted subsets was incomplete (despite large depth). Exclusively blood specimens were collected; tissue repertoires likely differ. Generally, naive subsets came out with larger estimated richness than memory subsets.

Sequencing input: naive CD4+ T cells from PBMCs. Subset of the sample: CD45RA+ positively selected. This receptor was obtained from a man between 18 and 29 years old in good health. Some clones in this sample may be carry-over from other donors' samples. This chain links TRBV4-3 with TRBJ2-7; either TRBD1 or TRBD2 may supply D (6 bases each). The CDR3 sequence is CASSQGGGGSYEQYF. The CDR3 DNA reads TGCGCCAGCAGCCAAGGAGGAGGGGGCTCCTACGAGCAGTACTTC.